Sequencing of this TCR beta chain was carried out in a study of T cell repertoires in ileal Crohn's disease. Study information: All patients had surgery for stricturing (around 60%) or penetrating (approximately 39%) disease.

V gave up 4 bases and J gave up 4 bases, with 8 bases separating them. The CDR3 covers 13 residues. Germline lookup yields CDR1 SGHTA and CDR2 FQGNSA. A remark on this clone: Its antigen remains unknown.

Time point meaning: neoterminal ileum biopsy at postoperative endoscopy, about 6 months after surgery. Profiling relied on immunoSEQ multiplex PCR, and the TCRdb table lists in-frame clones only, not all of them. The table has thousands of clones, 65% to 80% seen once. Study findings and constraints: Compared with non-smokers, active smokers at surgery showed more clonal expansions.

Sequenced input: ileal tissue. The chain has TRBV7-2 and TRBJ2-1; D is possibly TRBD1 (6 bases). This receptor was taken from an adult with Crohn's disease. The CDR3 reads CASSSTGYNEQFF. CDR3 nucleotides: TGTGCCAGCAGCTCGACAGGTTACAATGAGCAGTTCTTC.